The next 28 T cell receptor beta chains were all read from a single sample in a study of glioma-infiltrating T cells. The iRepertoire nested amplicon-rescue multiplex PCR amplified TCR alpha and beta CDR3s from RNA. Via MiXCR, TCRdb re-called the multiplex PCR reads, giving one row per CDR3 protein. The table records a few hundred thousand distinct CDR3 sequences, about two fifths of them present only once. Sequenced input: glioma tissue, nonneoplastic brain tissue, or PBMCs (not recorded which). All receptors come from a human donor with low-grade glioma or glioblastoma, undergoing nonglioma brain surgery, or in good health (not recorded which).

The chain couples TRBV4-2 to TRBJ2-7; D not resolved. Germline lookup yields CDR1 LGHNA and CDR2 YNFKEQ. The CDR3 runs to 17 residues. Trimming stripped 0 bases from V and 2 bases from J, with 17 bases between. The CDR3 sequence is CASSQDRMGLGTYEQYF. In DNA, the CDR3 is TGTGCCAGCAGCCAAGATAGGATGGGTCTAGGGACCTACGAGCAGTACTTC.

The rearrangement joins TRBV28 to TRBJ1-2; D is possibly TRBD1 (6 bases). CDR3 length: 12 residues. The germline CDR1 and CDR2 sequences are MDHEN and SYDVKM. Trimming pared 3 bases from V and 13 bases from J, leaving 15 bases between. This CDR3 reads CASSLEGGTSTF. CDR3 DNA sequence: TGTGCCAGCAGTTTGGAGGGGGGGACATCCACCTTC.

The chain combines TRBV28 with TRBJ1-1; perhaps TRBD1 as D (6 bases). With 7 bases removed from V and 9 bases from J, the gap between germline ends came to 15 bases. The CDR3 covers 12 residues. In germline, CDR1 is MDHEN, CDR2 SYDVKM. CDR3 sequence: CASNFRGTQAFF. The CDR3 bases are TGTGCCAGCAACTTCCGAGGGACACAAGCTTTCTTT.

In this sample, this clonotype turned up many times. CDR3 protein: CASRTGRSNQPQHF. The CDR3 bases are TGTGCCAGCAGGACGGGACGGAGCAATCAGCCCCAGCATTTT. The rearrangement uses TRBV6-1 and TRBJ1-5; TRBD1 is a possible D gene (5 bases). Per the germline V gene, CDR1 is MNHNS and CDR2 is SASEGT. The CDR3 has 14 amino acids. With 6 bases removed from V and 1 base from J, the gap between germline ends came to 10 bases.

The sample holds many counts of this clonotype. This chain links TRBV6-2 or TRBV6-3 with TRBJ2-1; TRBD2 might be the D (6 bases). The ends were cut back, 5 bases at V and 7 bases at J, with 15 bases in the middle. This CDR3 has 14 amino acids. The V gene's germline CDR1 is MNHEY and CDR2 SVGEGT. CDR3 DNA sequence: TGTGCCAGCAGTCCCGCGACTAGTAGAAATGAGCAGTTCTTC. It encodes CASSPATSRNEQFF.

The chain uses TRBV7-2 and TRBJ2-1; D remains unclear. The J call could be wrong; TRBJ2-7 is a better fit for the DNA end. Germline V gives CDR1 SGHTA, CDR2 FQGNSA. The CDR3 contains 14 residues. The CDR3 reads CASSLVPRPYEQYF. In DNA, the CDR3 is TGTGCCAGCAGCTTAGTGCCTAGACCCTACGAGCAGTACTTC.

A word on this clonotype: The junction does not match germline at one end; this may be a read error. V is TRBV6-5 and J is TRBJ2-1, with 9 bases matching TRBD1. The CDR3 length is 16 residues. CDR1 is MNHEY, CDR2 SVGAGI, per germline. The CDR3 loop reads CASSYGGTGTYDEQFF. CDR3 DNA sequence: TGTGCCAGCAGTTACGGGGGGACAGGGACCTACGATGAGCAGTTCTTC.

On this clonotype itself: This clone may be a read error of a much larger clone one base away. This chain links TRBV6-2 or TRBV6-3 with TRBJ2-7, with unresolved D. V was shortened by 5 bases and J by 3 bases, with 17 bases between the two germline ends. From germline, CDR1 is MNHEY and CDR2 SVGEGT. The CDR3 contains 15 residues. CDR3 region: CASSVKGNDGYEQYF. The CDR3 bases are TGTGCCAGCAGTGTGAAAGGGAATGACGGCTACGAGCAGTACTTC.

As concerns this clonotype: This may come from a read error, since a much larger clone is one base off. The V call is TRBV27, the J call TRBJ1-6; D is perhaps TRBD1 (6 bases). The V end lost 5 bases, the J end lost 9 bases, and 23 bases lay between the germline ends. Germline assignment: CDR1 MNHEY and CDR2 SMNVEV (reference sequence). The CDR3 consists of 17 residues. DNA for the CDR3: TGTGCCAGCAGTCCACTCCTGGACAGTCATGACCGTTCACCCCTCCACTTT. Residues: CASSPLLDSHDRSPLHF.

This clonotype has a count of ten or more. This chain uses TRBV27 with TRBJ2-4; D might be TRBD2 (5 bases). V lost 3 bases and J 0 bases, leaving 12 bases between the germline ends. The CDR3 contains 16 residues. Germline values: CDR1 MNHEY, CDR2 SMNVEV (reference sequence). The CDR3 DNA reads as TGTGCCAGCAGTTTTGGAGGAGGTTTAGCCAAAAACATTCAGTACTTC. Residues: CASSFGGGLAKNIQYF.

Notes on this clonotype: A single base separates this from a much larger clone, so it may be a read error. The chain links TRBV6-2 or TRBV6-3 to TRBJ2-1; D ambiguous. This CDR3 region has 16 residues. Germline lookup yields CDR1 MNHEY and CDR2 SVGEGT. The CDR3 loop reads CASSRPETVYDNERFF. CDR3 DNA: TGTGCCAGCAGTCGACCTGAAACGGTCTACGACAATGAGCGGTTCTTC.

A word on this clonotype: This may be a read error, as it is one base from a much larger clone. The chain employs TRBV15 and TRBJ2-2; the D call may be TRBD1 or TRBD2 (5 bases each). Germline V gene lookup returns CDR1 LNHNV and CDR2 YYDKDF (reference sequence). The CDR3 is made up of 15 amino acids. The CDR3 nucleotides read TGTGCCACCAGCAGAGAGACAGCGTACACCGGGGAGCCGTTTTTT. This encodes CATSRETAYTGEPFF.

This clonotype has a count of ten or more. The V and J genes are TRBV12-3 or TRBV12-4 and TRBJ1-2, with a tentative D call TRBD1 (6 bases). The CDR3 totals 13 residues. V lost 5 bases and J 4 bases, leaving 11 bases between the germline ends. This CDR3 reads CASSVEGGYGYTF. DNA of the CDR3: TGTGCCAGCAGTGTGGAGGGGGGCTATGGCTACACCTTC.

Concerning this clonotype itself: The junction does not match germline at one end; this may be a read error. This chain connects TRBV2 to TRBJ1-1; 7 bases are a match to TRBD1. From germline, CDR1 is SNHLY and CDR2 FYNNEI. The CDR3 sequence is 13 residues long. This CDR3 is CTSSAGQHTEAFF. As DNA, the CDR3 is TGTACCAGCAGTGCGGGACAGCATACTGAAGCTTTCTTT.

This chain joins TRBV20-1 and TRBJ2-7; D is perhaps TRBD1 or TRBD2 (6 bases each). Germline V CDR1 and CDR2: DFQATT, SNEGSKA (reference sequence). The V and J ends lost 0 bases and 8 bases respectively, with 14 bases between them. The CDR3 has 13 amino acids. CDR3 amino acids: CSAREGGRDKQYF. The CDR3 DNA reads as TGCAGTGCTAGAGAGGGGGGAAGGGACAAGCAGTACTTC.

The chain recombines TRBV6-6 with TRBJ2-1; 10 bases line up with TRBD2. The length of the CDR3 is 15 residues. The germline V gene has CDR1 MNHNY and CDR2 SVGAGI (reference sequence). Trimming took 0 bases from V and 9 from J; bases not matched to a gene: 5. This chain's CDR3 is CASSYSPLAGGEQFF. The CDR3 nucleotides are TGTGCCAGCAGTTACTCGCCTTTAGCGGGAGGTGAGCAGTTCTTC.

This chain connects TRBV3-1 to TRBJ2-5; D is possibly TRBD2 (6 bases). V was shortened by 4 bases and J by 1 base, with 16 bases between the two germline ends. CDR3 length: 16 residues. Per germline, CDR1 LGHDT and CDR2 YNNKEL (reference sequence). The CDR3 nucleotides are TGTGCCAGCAGCCCAGTGACTAGAGGGCGCCAAGAGACCCAGTACTTC. Translation gives CASSPVTRGRQETQYF.

CDR3 in DNA: TGTGCCATCAGTGAGTCGATCAACTCCTACAATGAGCAGTTCTTC. It yields the protein CAISESINSYNEQFF. The chain is built from TRBV10-3 and TRBJ2-1; D gene uncertain. Trimming removed 0 bases at V and 0 bases at J, with 6 bases between. The germline V gene encodes CDR1 ENHRY and CDR2 SYGVKD. The CDR3 runs to 15 residues.

The chain carries TRBV15 and TRBJ2-5; possibly TRBD1 for D (5 bases). The CDR3 runs to 14 residues. V was pared by 7 bases and J by 1 base, with 13 bases between. Germline CDR1 and CDR2: LNHNV and YYDKDF (reference sequence). CDR3 nucleotide sequence: TGTGCCACCATCCCTACCAGGGTCCAAGAGACCCAGTACTTC. Translation: CATIPTRVQETQYF.

The chain employs TRBV2 and TRBJ1-1; the D is unclear. V was pared by 7 bases and J by 5 bases, with 14 bases between. CDR3 length: 13 amino acids. CDR1 and CDR2 (germline): SNHLY, FYNNEI. As DNA, the CDR3 is TGTGCCAGCATGTACCTCCTTGATACTGAAGCTTTCTTT. Protein: CASMYLLDTEAFF.

This clonotype has more than one count but fewer than ten. This CDR3 reads CASRPPSDLSYEQYF. The CDR3 region has the DNA TGTGCCAGCAGACCTCCTAGCGACCTCTCCTACGAGCAGTACTTC. The chain has TRBV6-2 or TRBV6-3 and TRBJ2-7, with D possibly being TRBD2 (6 bases). The CDR3 contains 15 residues. Germline V gene data show CDR1 as MNHEY and CDR2 as SVGEGT. V was shortened by 6 bases and J by 0 bases, with 15 bases between the two germline ends.

This clonotype occurred a few times. One end of the junction is discordant with germline, which a read error may explain. The chain has TRBV25-1 and TRBJ2-7; 9 nucleotides match TRBD1. The CDR3 extends over 14 amino acids. Germline CDR1 reads MGHDK; CDR2 reads SYGVNS. CDR3 sequence (DNA): TGTGCCAGCAGCTTGGGACAGGGATCATACGGGCAGTACTTC. It yields the protein CASSLGQGSYGQYF.

This clonotype turned up a few times. The V and J genes are TRBV19 and TRBJ1-2, with unresolved D. The CDR3 has 13 residues. Trimming removed 5 bases from V and 2 bases from J, with 9 bases in between. Germline CDR1 reads LNHDA; CDR2 reads SQIVND (reference sequence). The CDR3 nucleotides are TGTGCCAGTAGTGTCAACTTGAACTATGGCTACACCTTC. As protein: CASSVNLNYGYTF.

The sample holds a few counts of this clonotype. The V gene is TRBV28, the J gene TRBJ1-3; 10 bases are shared with TRBD1. The V gene end was trimmed by 6 bases and the J gene end by 2 bases; junction bases not matched to a gene: 10. The CDR3 contains 17 residues. Looked up from germline, CDR1 is MDHEN and CDR2 is SYDVKM. The CDR3 region has the DNA TGTGCCAGCAGGACGACAGGGGGCGGAGTTGCTGGAAACACCATATATTTT. Translated, it gives CASRTTGGGVAGNTIYF. The full variable domain, completed using reference TRBV28 and TRBJ1-3, is DVKVTQSSRYLVKRTGEKVFLECVQDMDHENMFWYRQDPGLGLRLIYFSYDVKMKEKGDIPEGYSVSREKKERFSLILESASTNQTSMYLCASRTTGGGVAGNTIYFGEGSWLTVV.

The chain uses TRBV10-2 and TRBJ2-1, with TRBD2 matching 8 bases. Germline V gene lookup returns CDR1 WSHSY and CDR2 SAAADI. The CDR3 extends over 13 amino acids. The V gene end was trimmed by 5 bases and the J gene end by 8 bases; junction bases not matched to a gene: 5. CDR3 coding DNA: TGCGCCAGCAGTAAACTAGCGGTCGATGAGCAGTTCTTC. Its translation is CASSKLAVDEQFF.

The rearrangement uses TRBV27 and TRBJ2-7; 9 bases are shared with TRBD2. This CDR3 is 15 amino acids long. The V segment lost 0 bases and the J segment 6 bases; nucleotides outside the gene matches: 6. Germline V gene data show CDR1 as MNHEY and CDR2 as SMNVEV (reference sequence). The CDR3, as DNA: TGTGCCAGCAGTTTATCCATAGCGGGAGTCTCCGAGCAGTACTTC. It yields the protein CASSLSIAGVSEQYF.

The CDR3 loop reads CASSQAGSGADTQYF. The DNA of the CDR3 is TGCGCCAGCAGCCAAGCAGGGTCTGGTGCAGATACGCAGTATTTT. This chain uses TRBV4-1 with TRBJ2-3, with D possibly TRBD1 on 5 matching bases. V was shortened by 1 base and J by 4 bases, with 12 bases between the two germline ends. The V gene's germline CDR1 is MGHRA and CDR2 YSYEKL. The CDR3 loop spans 15 amino acids.

Notes on this clonotype: One base away lies a much larger clone, so this may be a sequencing read error. J is TRBJ1-2 and V is TRBV28; D gene ambiguous. V was clipped by 8 bases and J by 4 bases, with 20 bases between them. The germline gives CDR1 MDHEN, CDR2 SYDVKM. There are 15 residues in the CDR3. CDR3 DNA: TGTGCCAGCGGTGGAGGAGGAAAAGCCAGCTATGGCTACACCTTC. As protein: CASGGGGKASYGYTF.